These 6 T cell receptor beta chains were all obtained from the same sample, sequenced in a study of CD8 T cells in ankylosing spondylitis. MiXCR, applied by TCRdb to the 5' RACE reads, yields one record per CDR3 protein. There are 200,000 to 300,000 distinct CDR3 sequences in the sample; around 9.1% occur only once, and around 7% lies in the top ten. The sequencing sample was made of blood, either unsorted or a sorted T cell fraction (not recorded which). The origin of the receptors is a male donor with ankylosing spondylitis or in good health (not recorded which).

This clonotype was recorded many times. The CDR3 here is CASSLARDREYF. CDR3 in DNA: TGTGCCAGCAGCTTAGCCCGGGACAGGGAGTACTTC. J is TRBJ2-5 and V is TRBV7-2, with 9 bases lining up with TRBD1. V lost 0 bases to trimming and J lost 12 bases; unmatched junction nucleotides: 2. CDR1 is SGHTA, CDR2 FQGNSA, per germline. This CDR3 is built from 12 residues.

This clonotype was found a few times. This chain joins TRBV5-1 and TRBJ2-2, with D maybe TRBD1 (5 bases). Trimming pared 4 bases from V and 2 bases from J, leaving 9 bases between. The germline V gene has CDR1 SGHRS and CDR2 YFSETQ. The CDR3 runs 14 residues. This chain's CDR3 is CASSIDSNTGELFF. The CDR3 nucleotides are TGCGCCAGCAGCATCGACAGCAACACCGGGGAGCTGTTTTTT.

As regards this clonotype: This may be a read error: a much more frequent sequence differs by one nucleotide. The chain couples TRBV5-1 to TRBJ2-7; D is perhaps TRBD2 (6 bases). The CDR3 covers 14 residues. Germline V CDR1 and CDR2: SGHRS, YFSETQ. CDR3 DNA sequence: TGCACCAGCAGCTCGGAGGGGAGGACTATTCTACAGTACTTC. Translating gives CTSSSEGRTILQYF. Combining the CDR3 with reference TRBV5-1 and TRBJ2-7 gives the whole variable domain KAGVTQTPRYLIKTRGQQVTLSCSPISGHRSVSWYQQTPGQGLQFLFEYFSETQRNKGNFPGRFSGRQFSNSRSEMNVSTLELGDSALYLCTSSSEGRTILQYFGPGTRLTVT.

The V and J genes are TRBV20-1 and TRBJ1-1; D remains unclear. Germline CDR1 and CDR2: DFQATT and SNEGSKA (reference sequence). The ends were cut back, 0 bases at V and 4 bases at J, with 6 bases in the middle. This CDR3 region has 12 residues. The CDR3 sequence: CSARDSTTEAFF. For the CDR3, the DNA is TGCAGTGCTAGAGACTCGACCACTGAAGCTTTCTTT.

This clonotype was found many times. The chain recombines TRBV29-1 with TRBJ1-1; D call uncertain. The ends were cut back, 6 bases at V and 6 bases at J, with 11 bases in the middle. There are 11 residues in the CDR3. Germline CDR1 is SQVTM and CDR2 is ANQGSEA. In DNA form, the CDR3 reads TGCAGCGTCTATCTTTTTTCTGAAGCTTTCTTT. Encoded protein: CSVYLFSEAFF.

This clonotype was picked up many times. The genes are TRBV7-2 and TRBJ1-2; possible D gene TRBD1, 5 bases. Germline CDR1 and CDR2: SGHTA and FQGNSA. V lost 5 bases and J 4 bases, leaving 14 bases between the germline ends. The CDR3 is made up of 14 amino acids. This CDR3 reads CASSKEGRTYGYTF. CDR3 sequence (DNA): TGTGCCAGCAGCAAGGAGGGGCGGACCTATGGCTACACCTTC.